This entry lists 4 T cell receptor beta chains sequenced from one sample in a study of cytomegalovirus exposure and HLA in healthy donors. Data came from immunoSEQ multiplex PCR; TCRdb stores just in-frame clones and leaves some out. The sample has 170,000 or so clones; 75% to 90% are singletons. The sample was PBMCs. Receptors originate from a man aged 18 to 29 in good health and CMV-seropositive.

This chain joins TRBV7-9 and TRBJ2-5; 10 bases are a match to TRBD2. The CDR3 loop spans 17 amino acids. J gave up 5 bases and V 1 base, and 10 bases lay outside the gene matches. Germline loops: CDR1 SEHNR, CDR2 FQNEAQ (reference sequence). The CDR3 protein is CASSLVSLAGARETQYF. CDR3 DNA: TGTGCCAGCAGCTTAGTGTCCCTAGCGGGGGCCCGGGAGACCCAGTACTTC.

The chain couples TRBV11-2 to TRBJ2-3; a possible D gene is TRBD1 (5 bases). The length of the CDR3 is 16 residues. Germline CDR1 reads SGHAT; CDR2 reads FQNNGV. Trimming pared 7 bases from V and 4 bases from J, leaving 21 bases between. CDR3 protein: CASNLRTGDLPDTQYF. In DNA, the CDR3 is TGTGCCAGCAACCTGAGAACAGGTGACCTTCCAGATACGCAGTATTTT. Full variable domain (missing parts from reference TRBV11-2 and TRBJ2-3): EAGVAQSPRYKIIEKRQSVAFWCNPISGHATLYWYQQILGQGPKLLIQFQNNGVVDDSQLPKDRFSAERLKGVDSTLKIQPAKLEDSAVYLCASNLRTGDLPDTQYFGPGTRLTVL.

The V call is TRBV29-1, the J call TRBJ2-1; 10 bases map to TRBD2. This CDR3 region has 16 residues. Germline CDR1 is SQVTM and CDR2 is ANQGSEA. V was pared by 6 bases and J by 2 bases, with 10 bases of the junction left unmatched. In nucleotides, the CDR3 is TGCAGCGTCACAGGGGGAGGGACTAGCGCCTACAATGAGCAGTTCTTC. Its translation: CSVTGGGTSAYNEQFF.

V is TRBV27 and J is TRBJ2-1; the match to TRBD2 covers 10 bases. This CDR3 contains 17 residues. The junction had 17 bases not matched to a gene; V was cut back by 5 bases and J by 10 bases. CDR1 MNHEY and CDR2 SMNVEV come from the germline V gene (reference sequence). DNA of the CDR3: TGTGCCAGCAGTCGTCCTGGGCAAGCGGGAGGGCCGGGGGAGCAGTTCTTC. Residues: CASSRPGQAGGPGEQFF.